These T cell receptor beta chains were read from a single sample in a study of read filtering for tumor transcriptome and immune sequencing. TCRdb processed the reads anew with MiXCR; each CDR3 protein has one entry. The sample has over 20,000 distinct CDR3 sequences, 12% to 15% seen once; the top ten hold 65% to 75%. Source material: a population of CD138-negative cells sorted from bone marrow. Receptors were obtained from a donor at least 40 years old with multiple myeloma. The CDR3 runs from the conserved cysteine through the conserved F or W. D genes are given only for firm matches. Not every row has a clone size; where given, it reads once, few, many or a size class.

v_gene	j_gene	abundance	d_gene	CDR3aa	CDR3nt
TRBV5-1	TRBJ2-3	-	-	CASSFGQITDTQYF	TGCGCCAGCAGCTTCGGACAGATCACAGATACGCAGTATTTT
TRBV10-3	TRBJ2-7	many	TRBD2	CAISESRTKREGPSYEQYF	TGTGCCATCAGTGAGTCCCGGACTAAGCGGGAGGGCCCCTCCTACGAGCAGTACTTC
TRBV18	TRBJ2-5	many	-	CASSPPEMGTQYF	TGTGCCAGCTCACCACCGGAGATGGGGACCCAGTACTTC
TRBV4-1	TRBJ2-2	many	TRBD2	CASSRDSGGEELFF	TGCGCCAGCAGCCGGGATAGCGGGGGGGAGGAGCTGTTTTTT
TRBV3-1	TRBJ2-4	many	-	CASSQAWPAKNIQYF	TGTGCCAGCAGCCAAGCCTGGCCAGCCAAAAACATTCAGTACTTC
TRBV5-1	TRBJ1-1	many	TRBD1	CASSLKGWQGEEAFF	TGCGCCAGCAGCTTGAAAGGTTGGCAGGGGGAAGAAGCTTTCTTT
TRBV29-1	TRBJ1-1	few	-	CSGGQMNTEAFF	TGCAGCGGGGGACAAATGAACACTGAAGCTTTCTTT
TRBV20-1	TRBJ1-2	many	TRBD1	CSAAGQAAYGYTF	TGCAGTGCGGCCGGACAGGCCGCATATGGCTACACCTTC
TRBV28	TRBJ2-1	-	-	CASSKGTGSSYNEQFF	TGTGCCAGCAGCAAGGGGACCGGCAGCTCCTACAATGAGCAGTTCTTC
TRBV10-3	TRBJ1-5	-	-	CAIRANRTNQPQHF	TGTGCCATCCGTGCGAACCGGACCAATCAGCCCCAGCATTTT
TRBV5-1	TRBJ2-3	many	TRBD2	CASSRGLAGATDTQYF	TGCGCCAGCAGCCGGGGACTAGCGGGGGCCACAGATACGCAGTATTTT
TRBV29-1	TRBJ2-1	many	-	CSVSGPYNEQFF	TGCAGCGTTTCTGGGCCCTACAATGAGCAGTTCTTC
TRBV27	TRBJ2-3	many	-	CASSLGSWTDTQYF	TGTGCCAGCAGTTTAGGTAGCTGGACAGATACGCAGTATTTT
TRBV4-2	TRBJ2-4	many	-	CASSPGTPQRQNIQYF	TGTGCCAGCAGCCCAGGGACACCACAACGGCAAAACATTCAGTACTTC
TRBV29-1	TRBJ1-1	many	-	CSGIRAGLGNTEAFF	TGCAGCGGCATCCGCGCGGGGCTCGGGAACACTGAAGCTTTCTTT
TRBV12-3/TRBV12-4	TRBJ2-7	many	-	CASIDPSGEQYF	TGTGCCAGCATCGATCCCTCAGGGGAGCAGTACTTC
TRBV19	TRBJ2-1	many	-	CASSPGRGYDNEQFF	TGTGCCAGTAGTCCAGGCAGGGGTTACGACAATGAGCAGTTCTTC
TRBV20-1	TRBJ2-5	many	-	CSARDLWAWETQYF	TGCAGTGCTAGAGATCTCTGGGCTTGGGAGACCCAGTACTTC
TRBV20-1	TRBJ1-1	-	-	CSARSPGQNTEAFF	TGCAGTGCCAGAAGCCCGGGACAGAACACTGAAGCTTTCTTT
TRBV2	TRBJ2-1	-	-	CASSESAESYHEQFF	TGTGCCAGCAGTGAATCGGCTGAGAGTTACCATGAGCAGTTCTTC
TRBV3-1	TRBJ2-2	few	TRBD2	CASSQGSGTGELFF	TGTGCCAGCAGCCAGGGTAGCGGGACCGGGGAGCTGTTTTTT
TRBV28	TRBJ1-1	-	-	CASSQPGFLSAFF	TGTGCCAGCAGCCAACCCGGGTTTTTGTCTGCTTTCTTT
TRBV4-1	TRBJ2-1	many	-	CASSQGGVKGGEQFF	TGCGCCAGCAGCCAAGGAGGAGTGAAGGGGGGTGAGCAGTTCTTC
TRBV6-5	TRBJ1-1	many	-	CASSYSPQAEAFF	TGTGCCAGCAGTTACTCCCCCCAGGCTGAAGCTTTCTTT
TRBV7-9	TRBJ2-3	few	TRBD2	CASSSLLAGGGDADTQYF	TGTGCCAGCAGCTCCCTTTTAGCGGGAGGCGGGGACGCAGATACGCAGTATTTT
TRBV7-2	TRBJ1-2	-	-	CASSLVVDSSYGYTF	TGTGCCAGCAGCTTAGTAGTGGACAGCAGCTATGGCTACACCTTC
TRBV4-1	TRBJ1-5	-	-	CASSQDGGIGNQPQHF	TGCGCCAGCAGCCAAGATGGGGGGATAGGCAATCAGCCCCAGCATTTT
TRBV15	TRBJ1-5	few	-	CATSTDRQPQHF	TGTGCCACCAGCACTGACCGTCAGCCCCAGCATTTT
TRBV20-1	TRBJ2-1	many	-	CSASRLEVNEQFF	TGCAGTGCTAGTAGGCTAGAGGTGAATGAGCAGTTCTTC
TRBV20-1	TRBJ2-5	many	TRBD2	CSAPLPSGRPDF	TGCAGTGCCCCGCTCCCTAGCGGGCGCCCGGACTTC
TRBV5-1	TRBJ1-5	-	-	CASSPDTDEPQHF	TGCGCCAGCAGTCCGGACACTGATGAGCCCCAGCATTTT
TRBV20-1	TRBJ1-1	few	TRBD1	CSARDRGQLRNTEAFF	TGCAGTGCTAGAGATAGGGGACAGCTGAGGAACACTGAAGCTTTCTTT
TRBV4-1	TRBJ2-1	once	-	CASSQDPSPRPYNEQLF	TGCGCCAGCAGCCAAGATCCTAGCCCGCGCCCCTACAATGAGCAGCTCTTC
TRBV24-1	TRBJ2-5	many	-	CATSAMMETQYF	TGTGCCACCAGTGCCATGATGGAGACCCAGTACTTC
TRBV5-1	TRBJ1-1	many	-	CASSLSRGLEAFF	TGCGCCAGCAGCTTGTCGCGGGGCCTTGAAGCTTTCTTT
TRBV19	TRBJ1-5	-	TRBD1	CASSKGQGVWGYQPQHF	TGTGCCAGTAGTAAGGGACAGGGGGTGTGGGGTTATCAGCCCCAGCATTTT